Below, 20 T cell receptor beta chains from the same sample are listed, as sequenced in a study of cytomegalovirus exposure and HLA in healthy donors (TCRdb year 2017). Preparation of the library involved the immunoSEQ multiplex PCR assay. For the multiplex PCR, a mixture combining 60 forward primers for TCR Vbeta segments and 13 reverse primers for TCR Jbeta segments was used. TCRdb took over this immuneACCESS table, retaining in-frame rearrangements with V and J assigned. Such tables are incomplete; in checked studies, under half of the missing clones stem from an unresolved V gene, and the remainder is unexplained. This sample has about 94,000 clones in its table, and about 80% of those were observed once. The ten largest clonotypes hold 1.4% of the sample. Material: PBMCs. The receptor source for this set is a male donor in good health and CMV-seronegative.

The CDR3 region is CASSLRQGAADTQYF. CDR3 DNA: TGTGCCAGCAGTTTGAGACAGGGGGCCGCAGATACGCAGTATTTT. The genes are TRBV27 and TRBJ2-3, with 10 bases lining up with TRBD1. Trimming removed 3 bases from V and 4 bases from J; junction bases left unmatched: 4. The CDR3 is 15 residues long. Per germline, CDR1 MNHEY and CDR2 SMNVEV (reference sequence).

The chain uses TRBV6-5 and TRBJ2-6; weak D call: TRBD1 (5 bases). CDR1 is MNHEY, CDR2 SVGAGI, per germline. This CDR3 has 15 amino acids. V gave up 6 bases and J gave up 0 bases, with 9 bases separating them. DNA for the CDR3: TGTGCCAGCAGGACCGACAGCTCTGGGGCCAACGTCCTGACTTTC. Protein product: CASRTDSSGANVLTF.

In this sample, this clone turned up a few times. The J gene is TRBJ1-2, the V gene TRBV6-5; D may be TRBD1 (5 bases). The germline V gene encodes CDR1 MNHEY and CDR2 SVGAGI. The CDR3 runs 15 residues. V lost 0 bases and J 1 base, leaving 9 bases between the germline ends. CDR3 amino acids: CASSYSGAFNYGYTF. The CDR3 coding sequence is TGTGCCAGCAGTTACTCAGGGGCTTTTAACTATGGCTACACCTTC.

The chain carries TRBV4-3 and TRBJ1-2, with 9 bases identical to TRBD1. V trimming: 0 bases; J trimming: 5 bases; junction bases outside the gene matches: 10. Germline V gene data show CDR1 as LGHNA and CDR2 as YSLEER. The CDR3 contains 17 residues. The CDR3 bases are TGCGCCAGCAGCCAAGATCTAAGGGGACAGGGCTGGTATGGCTACACCTTC. As protein: CASSQDLRGQGWYGYTF.

This chain links TRBV29-1 with TRBJ2-2; perhaps TRBD1 as D (5 bases). Per the germline V gene, CDR1 is SQVTM and CDR2 is ANQGSEA. CDR3 length: 13 amino acids. Trimming removed 1 base at V and 4 bases at J, with 7 bases between. For the CDR3, the DNA is TGCAGCGTTGAAGCAGGGTTCACCGGGGAGCTGTTTTTT. Its translation: CSVEAGFTGELFF.

The V gene is TRBV21-1, the J gene TRBJ2-7; TRBD1, as called in the table, went unchecked against the DNA. TRBV21-1 is listed as a pseudogene. The CDR3 contains 17 residues. CDR3 in DNA: TGTGCCAGCGGCCAGGGGTCGGGACATCCCACAGGGAACGAGCAGTACTTC. As protein: CASGQGSGHPTGNEQYF.

This chain uses TRBV15 with TRBJ2-7, with 10 bases fitting TRBD1. Germline V gene lookup returns CDR1 LNHNV and CDR2 YYDKDF (reference sequence). This CDR3 region has 16 residues. The V and J ends lost 1 base and 3 bases, in that order; junction bases with no gene match: 6. The DNA for the CDR3 is TGTGCCACCAGCAGAGCGTTGACAGGGGGCAGCTACGAGCAGTACTTC. Translation gives CATSRALTGGSYEQYF.

This clone appeared once. V is TRBV5-1 and J is TRBJ2-1; 9 nucleotides align to TRBD1. V was pared by 3 bases and J by 8 bases, with 9 bases of the junction left unmatched. The CDR3 covers 15 residues. Germline V gene lookup returns CDR1 SGHRS and CDR2 YFSETQ. The CDR3 DNA follows: TGCGCCAGCAGCTCGACGGGACAGGGACGGGATGAGCAGTTCTTC. Amino acid sequence: CASSSTGQGRDEQFF.

V and J are TRBV5-1 and TRBJ1-1, with 7 bases that match TRBD1. This CDR3 has 13 amino acids. CDR1 and CDR2 from the germline V gene are SGHRS and YFSETQ. Unmatched junction bases numbered 6, after V lost 4 bases and J lost 6 bases. CDR3 amino acids: CASSPRTGPEAFF. DNA for the CDR3: TGCGCCAGCAGCCCCAGGACAGGACCTGAAGCTTTCTTT.

The rearrangement uses TRBV29-1 and TRBJ2-2; 9 bases match TRBD1. CDR3 length: 14 residues. Germline V CDR1 and CDR2: SQVTM, ANQGSEA. V lost 6 bases, J lost 5 bases, and 7 bases stayed unmatched. CDR3 region: CSVFPGTGTGELFF. As DNA, the CDR3 is TGCAGCGTCTTCCCTGGGACAGGGACCGGGGAGCTGTTTTTT.

The chain uses TRBV10-3 and TRBJ1-1, with unresolved D. Germline V gene lookup returns CDR1 ENHRY and CDR2 SYGVKD. Trimming pared 0 bases from V and 1 base from J, leaving 9 bases between. The CDR3 sequence is 15 residues long. CDR3 in amino acids: CAISESIGKNTEAFF. Written as DNA, the CDR3 is TGTGCCATCAGTGAGTCGATTGGCAAGAACACTGAAGCTTTCTTT.

In this sample, this clone turned up once. The chain is built from TRBV10-3 and TRBJ2-1; TRBD2 matches at 7 bases. The CDR3 has 16 residues. Germline CDR1 ENHRY, CDR2 SYGVKD. V lost 3 bases and J lost 6; bases outside the gene matches: 11. CDR3 nucleotide sequence: TGTGCCATCAGTGATTTAAAACGGGGAGGGCCCAATGAGCAGTTCTTC. Translating gives CAISDLKRGGPNEQFF.

This chain uses TRBV7-2 with TRBJ2-2; 7 bases agree with TRBD1. The length of the CDR3 is 15 residues. Germline V lookup: CDR1 SGHTA, CDR2 FQGNSA. After removal of 4 bases from V and 6 bases from J, the junction contained 8 bases not matched to a gene. The CDR3 bases are TGTGCCAGCAGCTCGAGCAGGACAGGCGCCGGGGAGCTGTTTTTT. Translated, it gives CASSSSRTGAGELFF.

This sequence joins TRBV19 and TRBJ2-7, with TRBD1 identical over 9 bases. This CDR3 contains 14 residues. V was pared by 8 bases and J by 0 bases, with 5 bases of the junction left unmatched. From germline, CDR1 is LNHDA and CDR2 SQIVND (reference sequence). The chain's CDR3 is CASAGTGYSYEQYF. DNA for the CDR3: TGTGCCAGTGCCGGGACAGGGTACTCCTACGAGCAGTACTTC.

J is TRBJ1-1 and V is TRBV4-3; D is undetermined. Trimming shortened V by 0 bases and J by 1 base, and 9 bases separated the two germline ends. This CDR3 spans 15 amino acids. CDR1 LGHNA and CDR2 YSLEER come from the germline V gene. CDR3 bases: TGCGCCAGCAGCCAAGATCCACAGCCGAACACTGAAGCTTTCTTT. Protein product: CASSQDPQPNTEAFF.

V and J are TRBV29-1 and TRBJ2-1, with D possibly matching TRBD2 (6 bases). The germline V gene has CDR1 SQVTM and CDR2 ANQGSEA. The V end lost 3 bases, the J end lost 0 bases, and 6 bases lay between the germline ends. The CDR3 runs 13 residues. The CDR3 nucleotides are TGCAGCGTTGACGGGAGCTCCTACAATGAGCAGTTCTTC. It translates to CSVDGSSYNEQFF.

In nucleotides, the CDR3 is TGTGCCATCAGTGAGTCGTTGACTAGGGAGCAGTACTTC. Protein: CAISESLTREQYF. The chain is built from TRBV10-3 and TRBJ2-5, with a weak D call TRBD2 (6 bases). The CDR3 covers 13 residues. Deletions cut 0 bases from V and 11 bases from J, with 13 bases between. The germline V gene has CDR1 ENHRY and CDR2 SYGVKD.

The chain links TRBV13 to TRBJ1-1; 7 nucleotides align to TRBD1. The V gene's germline CDR1 is PRHDT and CDR2 FYEKMQ (reference sequence). CDR3 length: 18 residues. Losses at the gene ends were 1 base for V and 1 base for J; bases not matched to a gene: 12. The CDR3 DNA sequence: TGTGCCAGCAGCTTAGTGCAACTCCGGGACAGTTGGAACACTGAAGCTTTCTTT. Translating it yields CASSLVQLRDSWNTEAFF.

The chain joins TRBV5-1 to TRBJ2-7; tentative D call: TRBD2 (6 bases). This CDR3 comprises 13 residues. Trimming took off 0 bases at V and 7 bases at J, with 11 bases between the two ends. Germline V gene data show CDR1 as SGHRS and CDR2 as YFSETQ. The CDR3 here is CASSLEWGGEQYF. The DNA of the CDR3 is TGCGCCAGCAGCTTGGAATGGGGAGGAGAGCAGTACTTC.

The chain joins TRBV19 to TRBJ2-3; 8 bases agree with TRBD1. The trim removed 5 bases at V and 4 bases at J, leaving 8 bases unmatched. Germline V CDR1 and CDR2: LNHDA, SQIVND (reference sequence). The CDR3 is made up of 15 amino acids. For the CDR3, the DNA is TGTGCCAGTAGTCCGGGACAGGCGAAGGCAGATACGCAGTATTTT. Amino acids: CASSPGQAKADTQYF.